A selection of T cell receptor beta chains follows, all from one sample in a study of blood T cell repertoires in COVID-19. TCRdb's copy holds only in-frame clones and misses some; the assay was immunoSEQ multiplex PCR. The profile shows tens of thousands of clones, 88% of them singletons. Specimen: peripheral blood. The receptor set was obtained from a woman aged 55-70 years with COVID-19, enrolled during active disease. Each CDR3 is given with its conserved first and last residue. D genes are given only for firm matches. The listing skips clone size in some rows; elsewhere it reads once, few, many or a size class.

j_call | d_call | v_call | clone_size | cdr3_aa | cdr3_nt
TRBJ2-7 | TRBD2 | TRBV7-8 | - | CASSPSGGPSEQYF | TGTGCCAGCAGTCCTAGCGGGGGGCCCTCCGAGCAGTACTTC
TRBJ1-2 | - | TRBV4-1 | - | CASSQDSSVYGYTF | TGCGCCAGCAGCCAAGATTCGTCAGTTTATGGCTACACCTTC
TRBJ2-1 | TRBD2 | TRBV27 | - | CASNGLAGIYNEQFF | TGTGCCAGTAATGGACTAGCGGGAATCTACAATGAGCAGTTCTTC
TRBJ1-4 | - | TRBV4-1 | - | CASSQPQRTNEKLFF | TGCGCCAGCAGCCAACCACAGAGAACCAATGAAAAACTGTTTTTT
TRBJ2-1 | - | TRBV24-1 | - | CATSDLNGIGGEQFF | TGTGCCACCAGTGATTTGAACGGGATTGGGGGGGAGCAGTTCTTC
TRBJ2-7 | - | TRBV10-3 | - | CAISESGGTYEQYF | TGTGCCATCAGTGAGTCGGGGGGAACCTACGAGCAGTACTTC
TRBJ2-1 | - | TRBV5-8 | - | CASSLARSYNEQFF | TGTGCCAGCAGCTTGGCCCGGTCCTACAATGAGCAGTTCTTC
TRBJ1-2 | TRBD1 | TRBV7-9 | - | CASSLGDRLSNYGYTF | TGTGCCAGCAGCTTAGGGGACAGGCTCTCTAACTATGGCTACACCTTC
TRBJ2-2 | - | TRBV27 | - | CASIGLGSYPGELFF | TGTGCCAGTATTGGGCTGGGTTCGTACCCCGGGGAGCTGTTTTTT
TRBJ1-5 | - | TRBV6-6 | - | CASSYERKGNQPQHF | TGTGCCAGCAGTTACGAGCGCAAGGGCAATCAGCCCCAGCATTTT
TRBJ2-7 | TRBD2 | TRBV6-5 | - | CASSYSAGGREQYF | TGTGCCAGCAGTTACTCGGCGGGGGGGCGTGAGCAGTACTTC
TRBJ2-6 | TRBD1 | TRBV9 | once | CASSVGQGNRANVLTF | TGTGCCAGCAGCGTAGGACAGGGCAACAGGGCCAACGTCCTGACTTTC
TRBJ1-1 | - | TRBV25-1 | once | CASSEGLGGDTEAFF | TGTGCCAGCAGTGAAGGGTTGGGGGGTGACACTGAAGCTTTCTTT
TRBJ2-5 | - | TRBV4-3 | - | CASSQVFEFSETQYF | TGCGCCAGCAGCCAAGTGTTTGAGTTTTCGGAGACCCAGTACTTC
TRBJ2-1 | TRBD2 | TRBV28 | - | CASSLGGGGGNEQFF | TGTGCCAGCAGTTTAGGCGGGGGTGGTGGGAATGAGCAGTTCTTC
TRBJ2-2 | TRBD1 | TRBV7-8 | - | CASSILEGAAGELFF | TGTGCCAGCAGCATTCTCGAGGGGGCTGCCGGGGAGCTGTTTTTT
TRBJ2-1 | TRBD2 | TRBV3-1/TRBV3-2 | once | CASSQDGTSGRESYNEQFF | TGTGCCAGCAGCCAAGACGGGACTAGCGGGAGAGAATCCTACAATGAGCAGTTCTTC
TRBJ2-5 | - | TRBV28 | - | CASSAVLTQETQYF | TGTGCCAGCAGTGCGGTTTTAACACAAGAGACCCAGTACTTC
TRBJ1-2 | - | TRBV30 | - | CAWSVQGRFGYTF | TGTGCCTGGAGTGTCCAGGGGCGGTTTGGCTACACCTTC
TRBJ2-1 | TRBD2 | TRBV4-2 | - | CASSQDSASGYYNEQFF | TGTGCCAGCAGCCAAGATTCGGCTAGCGGTTACTACAATGAGCAGTTCTTC
TRBJ2-2 | - | TRBV9 | - | CASSVEIAANTGELFF | TGTGCCAGCAGCGTAGAAATAGCGGCGAACACCGGGGAGCTGTTTTTT
TRBJ2-5 | - | TRBV6-2/TRBV6-3 | once | CASSPGGPPGDETQYF | TGTGCCAGCAGCCCCGGCGGGCCCCCGGGGGACGAGACCCAGTACTTC
TRBJ1-4 | TRBD1 | TRBV2 | - | CASSGGQINEKLFF | TGTGCCAGCAGTGGGGGACAGATTAATGAAAAACTGTTTTTT
TRBJ1-2 | TRBD1 | TRBV11-1 | - | CASSKGASDYTF | TGTGCCAGCAGTAAGGGGGCCTCCGACTACACCTTC
TRBJ1-1 | TRBD1 | TRBV10-3 | - | CAISGRQGVRAEAFF | TGTGCCATCAGTGGCCGACAGGGGGTTCGAGCTGAAGCTTTCTTT
TRBJ1-2 | - | TRBV7-2 | - | CASSLRRGTNYGYTF | TGTGCCAGCAGCCTTCGCAGGGGAACTAACTATGGCTACACCTTC
TRBJ2-2 | TRBD2 | TRBV4-1 | - | CASSQEASGSRGTGELFF | TGCGCCAGCAGCCAAGAAGCCAGCGGGAGTCGAGGCACCGGGGAGCTGTTTTTT
TRBJ2-1 | - | TRBV20-1 | - | CSASFVNEQFF | TGCAGTGCTAGTTTCGTCAATGAGCAGTTCTTC
TRBJ1-5 | TRBD1 | TRBV6-1 | - | CASSQQGASNQPQHF | TGTGCCAGCAGTCAACAGGGGGCGAGCAATCAGCCCCAGCATTTT
TRBJ2-5 | - | TRBV5-1 | - | CASSLAVGKKGETQYF | TGCGCCAGCAGCTTGGCGGTTGGGAAAAAGGGGGAGACCCAGTACTTC
TRBJ1-5 | - | TRBV4-2 | - | CASSHPAGEEGNQPQHF | TGTGCCAGCAGCCACCCAGCGGGGGAAGAGGGCAATCAGCCCCAGCATTTT
TRBJ1-5 | - | TRBV7-8 | - | CASSFTGNQPQHF | TGTGCCAGCAGCTTCACAGGCAATCAGCCCCAGCATTTT
TRBJ2-1 | TRBD2 | TRBV4-1 | - | CASSQGGSGRAYNEQFF | TGCGCCAGCAGCCAAGGGGGGAGCGGGAGGGCCTACAATGAGCAGTTCTTC
TRBJ1-6 | TRBD1 | TRBV11-1 | - | CASRPGQLNSPLHF | TGTGCCAGCAGGCCGGGACAGCTCAATTCACCCCTCCACTTT
TRBJ2-2 | - | TRBV19 | - | CASSIDPGVYTGELFF | TGTGCCAGTAGTATAGATCCGGGAGTGTACACCGGGGAGCTGTTTTTT
TRBJ1-1 | - | TRBV29-1 | - | CSDQEHMNTEAFF | TGCAGCGACCAGGAACACATGAACACTGAAGCTTTCTTT
TRBJ2-1 | TRBD2 | TRBV10-3 | - | CAIRWTSGGAEQFF | TGTGCCATCAGGTGGACTAGCGGGGGGGCCGAGCAGTTCTTC
TRBJ2-4 | - | TRBV30 | - | CAWRKDSIIQYF | TGTGCCTGGAGAAAAGACAGTATCATTCAGTACTTC
TRBJ1-1 | - | TRBV4-1 | - | CASSQWGPDTEAFF | TGCGCCAGCAGCCAATGGGGGCCGGACACTGAAGCTTTCTTT
TRBJ1-6 | - | TRBV7-2 | once | CASSSNGGARSPLHF | TGTGCCAGCAGCTCCAACGGGGGGGCGCGGTCACCCCTCCACTTT
TRBJ2-7 | TRBD2 | TRBV3-1/TRBV3-2 | - | CASSPRGSGGFEQYF | TGTGCCAGCAGCCCTCGGGGTAGCGGGGGTTTTGAGCAGTACTTC
TRBJ1-3 | - | TRBV4-2 | - | CASSQAPGGNTIYF | TGTGCCAGCAGCCAAGCTCCAGGGGGAAACACCATATATTTT
TRBJ1-4 | TRBD1 | TRBV7-9 | - | CASSLADRGGEKLFF | TGTGCCAGCAGCTTAGCAGACAGGGGGGGTGAAAAACTGTTTTTT
TRBJ1-4 | TRBD1 | TRBV7-9 | - | CASSFQGGEKLFF | TGTGCCAGCAGCTTTCAGGGGGGTGAAAAACTGTTTTTT
TRBJ1-2 | - | TRBV3-1/TRBV3-2 | - | CASSQDPGSPYGYTF | TGTGCCAGCAGCCAAGATCCAGGTTCCCCCTATGGCTACACCTTC